This TCR beta chain was obtained from a study of T-cell memory formation after mild COVID-19. Overall study findings and caveats: Day 15 to 85 contracting clones showed balanced CD4/CD8; day 15 to 37 expanders favored CD4+. CD4+ contracting clones lay mainly in CM and EM, CD8+ ones in EMRA.

Libraries for TCRalpha and TCRbeta carried sample barcodes and unique molecular identifiers via 5'RACE. TCRdb analysed the 5' RACE reads with MiXCR anew, one entry per CDR3 protein. The sample includes roughly 370,000 distinct CDR3 sequences, roughly 15% of them seen just once. A word on this clonotype: Its antigen is unknown.

Trimming removed 6 bases at V and 4 bases at J, with 18 bases between. The CDR3 extends over 15 amino acids. Per germline, CDR1 MNHEY and CDR2 SVGAGI. V gene TRBV6-5 combines with J gene TRBJ2-5; D is perhaps TRBD1 or TRBD2 (6 bases each). The sequence was collected from a man aged 18 to 35 who had mild COVID-19 (a few samples of this study predate the infection). Cell type and time point are not known. Sequencing was performed on PBMCs or a T cell subset sorted from them (not recorded which). CDR3 region: CASRAELGGPETQYF. CDR3 in DNA: TGTGCCAGCAGAGCCGAGCTGGGGGGCCCAGAGACCCAGTACTTC.